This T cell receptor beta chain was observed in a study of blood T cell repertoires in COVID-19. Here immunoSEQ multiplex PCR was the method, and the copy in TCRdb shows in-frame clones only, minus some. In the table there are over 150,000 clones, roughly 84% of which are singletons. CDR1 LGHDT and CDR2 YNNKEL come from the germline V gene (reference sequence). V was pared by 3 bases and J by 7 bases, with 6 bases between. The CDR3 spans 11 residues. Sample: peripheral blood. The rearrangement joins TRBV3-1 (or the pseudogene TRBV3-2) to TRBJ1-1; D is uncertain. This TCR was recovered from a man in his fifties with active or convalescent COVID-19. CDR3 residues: CASSHPREAFF. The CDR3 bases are TGTGCCAGCAGCCACCCTCGTGAAGCTTTCTTT.